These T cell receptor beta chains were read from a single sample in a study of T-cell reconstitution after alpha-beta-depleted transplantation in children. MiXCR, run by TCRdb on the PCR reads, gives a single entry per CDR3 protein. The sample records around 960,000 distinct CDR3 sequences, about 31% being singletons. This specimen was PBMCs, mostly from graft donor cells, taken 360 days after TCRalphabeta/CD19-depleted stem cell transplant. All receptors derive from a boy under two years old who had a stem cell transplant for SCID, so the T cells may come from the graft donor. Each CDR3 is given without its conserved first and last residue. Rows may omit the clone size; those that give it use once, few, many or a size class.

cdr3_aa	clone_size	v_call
ASRLSLRSHEQF	NA	TRBV27
ASSLIAGAAIRTDTQY	NA	TRBV12-3/TRBV12-4
ASSLDRRDEQF	few	TRBV7-2
ASSLRRWHSYEQY	NA	TRBV5-1
ASSKGDTGATQY	NA	TRBV7-2
ASGGSDTNTDTQY	few	TRBV21-1
ASSPERGTSGANVLT	few	TRBV18
ASSIVGVNEQF	few	TRBV19
ASSSNTGVVVQPQH	NA	TRBV2
ASSSGQVTYNEQF	few	TRBV5-1
ATRDKGYSYEQY	NA	TRBV27
ASSRGTSGGTGETQY	NA	TRBV5-6
ASSLRTFTEAF	NA	TRBV12-3/TRBV12-4
ASSLISGLGEKLF	NA	TRBV7-2
ASSLSITQGSYEQY	NA	TRBV4-1
AISGRDRRYGELF	NA	TRBV10-3
ASSVFGPETQY	once	TRBV9
SASRRGGSGGLDTQY	NA	TRBV20-1
RARLAGSSRETQY	NA	TRBV20-1
ASSHWTSSNQPQH	NA	TRBV4-2
ASKKAGSSTDTQY	NA	TRBV5-1
SATRPFPFEAF	few	TRBV20-1
ASSLLLPVGEQF	NA	TRBV7-2